This is a list of T cell receptor beta chains from one sample in a study of breast tumors, draining lymph nodes, adjacent tissues. TCRdb called the multiplex PCR reads again in MiXCR, with one record for every CDR3 protein. The sample records some 170,000 distinct CDR3 sequences, approximately 30% being singletons. Sequencing input: axillary lymph node tissue. These receptors were collected from a female donor with breast cancer. Some clones in this sample may be carry-over from other donors' samples. The CDR3 runs from the conserved cysteine through the conserved F or W. A D gene is named only where the DNA matches it firmly. Some rows mark clone size as missing; the rest say once, few, many or name a class of expanded clone.

clone size	V gene	J gene	D gene	CDR3 DNA	CDR3 protein
many	TRBV29-1	TRBJ2-5	.	TGCAGCGACTTACACCAGGGGATGGGGACCCAGTACTTC	CSDLHQGMGTQYF
many	TRBV9	TRBJ2-1	TRBD2	TGTGCCAGCAGCGTAGTGCCCGCGGGGGCCTACAATGAGCAGTTCTTC	CASSVVPAGAYNEQFF
many	TRBV5-4	TRBJ2-7	.	TGTGCCAGCAGCTTGGCCGGCAGAGATTACGAGCAGTACTTC	CASSLAGRDYEQYF
many	TRBV30	TRBJ2-1	TRBD2	TGTGCCTGGACTAGCGGGGATGAGCAGTTCTTC	CAWTSGDEQFF
medium-sized	TRBV7-9	TRBJ2-7	TRBD1	TGTGCCAGCAGCCCCGGGACAGGGTCGTTCGAGCAGTACTTC	CASSPGTGSFEQYF
many	TRBV27	TRBJ2-3	.	TGTGCCAGCAGTTTAGTAGGTCGTACGCAGTATTTT	CASSLVGRTQYF
.	TRBV19	TRBJ1-6	.	TGTGCCAGTACTTTAGGTCACAGGGATGGGATGTATAATTCACCCTTCCACTTT	CASTLGHRDGMYNSPFHF
.	TRBV6-5	TRBJ1-1	.	TGTGCCAGCAGTTACTCGGACAGTGGGAACACTGAAGCTTTCTTT	CASSYSDSGNTEAFF
many	TRBV25-1	TRBJ2-7	TRBD1	TGTGCCAGCAGTGAATGGGGGACAGGGAACGAGCAGTACTTC	CASSEWGTGNEQYF
many	TRBV11-2	TRBJ1-2	TRBD1	TGTGCCAGCAGCTCCTACGGACAGGGTGAAGACTATGGCTACACCTTC	CASSSYGQGEDYGYTF
.	TRBV28	TRBJ2-4	.	TGTGCCAGCAGTTTGTCCGGGCCTCTAGCACGAAACATTCAGTACTTC	CASSLSGPLARNIQYF
.	TRBV24-1	TRBJ2-1	TRBD2	TGTGCCACCGGGACTAGCGGGAGTTACAGTGAGCAGTTCTTC	CATGTSGSYSEQFF
.	TRBV10-3	TRBJ2-2	.	TGTGCCATCAGGGCTGGGCGTACCGGGGAGCTGTTTTTT	CAIRAGRTGELFF
many	TRBV5-8	TRBJ2-1	TRBD2	TGTGCCGGGACTAGCACCTACAATGAGCAGTTCTTC	CAGTSTYNEQFF
once	TRBV10-2	TRBJ2-5	TRBD1	TGCGCCAGCAGTGAGCCGGACAGGGGAGGGGGCCAGTACTTC	CASSEPDRGGGQYF
many	TRBV24-1	TRBJ1-3	.	TGTGCCACCAGTGAACACGGGAGCCTTAAGCTAACTGGAAACACCATATATTTT	CATSEHGSLKLTGNTIYF
many	TRBV27	TRBJ1-2	.	TGTGCCAGCAGTTTAGCGACCAACGGGGCTGGCTACACCTTC	CASSLATNGAGYTF
many	TRBV7-9	TRBJ2-2	TRBD2	TGTGCCAGCAGCTTTTCTAGCGGTCCCGCCGGGGAGCTGTTTTTT	CASSFSSGPAGELFF
.	TRBV10-2	TRBJ1-1	.	TGCGCCAGCAGTGAGCCCAATATGAACACTGAAGCTTTCTTT	CASSEPNMNTEAFF